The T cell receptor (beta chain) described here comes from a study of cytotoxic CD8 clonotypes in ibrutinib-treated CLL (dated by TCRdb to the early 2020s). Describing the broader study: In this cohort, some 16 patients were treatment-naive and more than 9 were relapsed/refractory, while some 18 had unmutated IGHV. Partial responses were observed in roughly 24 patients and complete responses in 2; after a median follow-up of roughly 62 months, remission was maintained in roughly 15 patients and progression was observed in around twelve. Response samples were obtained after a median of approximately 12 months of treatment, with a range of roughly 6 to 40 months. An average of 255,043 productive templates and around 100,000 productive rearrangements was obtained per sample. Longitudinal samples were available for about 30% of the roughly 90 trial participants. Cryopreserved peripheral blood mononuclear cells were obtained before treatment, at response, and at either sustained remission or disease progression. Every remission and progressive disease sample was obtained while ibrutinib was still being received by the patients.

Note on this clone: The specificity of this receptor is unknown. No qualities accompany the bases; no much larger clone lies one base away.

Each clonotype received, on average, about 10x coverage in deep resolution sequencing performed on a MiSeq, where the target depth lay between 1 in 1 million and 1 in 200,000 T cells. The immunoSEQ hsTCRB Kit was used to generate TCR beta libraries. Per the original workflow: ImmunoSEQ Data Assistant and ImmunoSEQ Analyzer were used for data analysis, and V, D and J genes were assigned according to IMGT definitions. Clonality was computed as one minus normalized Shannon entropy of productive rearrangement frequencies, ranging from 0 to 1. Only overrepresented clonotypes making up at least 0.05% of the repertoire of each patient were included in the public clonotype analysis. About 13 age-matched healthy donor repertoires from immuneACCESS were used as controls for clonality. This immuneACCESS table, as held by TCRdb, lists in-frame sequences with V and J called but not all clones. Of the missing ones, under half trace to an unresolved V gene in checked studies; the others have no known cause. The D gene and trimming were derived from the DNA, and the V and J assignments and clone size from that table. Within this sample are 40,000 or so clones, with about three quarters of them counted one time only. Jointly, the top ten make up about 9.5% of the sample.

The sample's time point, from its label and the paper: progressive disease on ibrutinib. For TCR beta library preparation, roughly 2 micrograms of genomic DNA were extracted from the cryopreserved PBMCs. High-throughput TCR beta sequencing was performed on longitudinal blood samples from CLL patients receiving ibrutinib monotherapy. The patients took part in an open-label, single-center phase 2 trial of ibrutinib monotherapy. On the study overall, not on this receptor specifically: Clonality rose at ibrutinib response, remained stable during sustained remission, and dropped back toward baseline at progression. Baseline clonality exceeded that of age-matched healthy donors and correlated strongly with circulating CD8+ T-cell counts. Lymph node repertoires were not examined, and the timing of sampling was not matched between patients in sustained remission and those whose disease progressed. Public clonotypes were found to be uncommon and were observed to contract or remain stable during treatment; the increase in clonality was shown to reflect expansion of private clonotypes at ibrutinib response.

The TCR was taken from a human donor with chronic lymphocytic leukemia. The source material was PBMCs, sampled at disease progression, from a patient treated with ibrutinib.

This receptor has the CDR3 CASSLDRGAIYGYTF. The DNA reads TGTGCCAGCAGCTTGGACAGGGGCGCTATCTATGGCTACACCTTC. The chain joins TRBV5-8 to TRBJ1-2; TRBD1 matches 7 bases in the middle. V is cut back by 0 bases and J by 4 bases, with 6 bases in the junction unmatched. In the germline V gene, CDR1 corresponds to SGHTS and CDR2 to YDEGEE. The CDR3 measures 15 amino acids from cysteine to phenylalanine. Only CDR3 DNA is held: 45 bases, read in frame from base 1.